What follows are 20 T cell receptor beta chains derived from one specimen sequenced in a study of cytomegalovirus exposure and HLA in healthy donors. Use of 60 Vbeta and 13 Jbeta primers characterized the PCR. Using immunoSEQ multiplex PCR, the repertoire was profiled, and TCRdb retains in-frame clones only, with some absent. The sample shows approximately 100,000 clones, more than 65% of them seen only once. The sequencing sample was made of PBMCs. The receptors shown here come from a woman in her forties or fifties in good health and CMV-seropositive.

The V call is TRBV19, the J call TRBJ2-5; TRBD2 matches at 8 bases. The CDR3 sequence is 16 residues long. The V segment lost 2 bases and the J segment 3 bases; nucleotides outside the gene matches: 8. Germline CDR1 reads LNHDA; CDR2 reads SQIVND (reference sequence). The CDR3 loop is CASSIHGTRAKETQYF. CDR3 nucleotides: TGTGCCAGTAGTATACACGGGACTAGGGCAAAAGAGACCCAGTACTTC.

The CDR3 nucleotides are TGTGCCTGGACCGAGGCGAGGTCTGGAAACACCATATATTTT. This encodes CAWTEARSGNTIYF. This rearrangement joins TRBV30 to TRBJ1-3; D gene ambiguous. V lost 4 bases and J lost 1, with 11 bases in between. The CDR3 contains 14 residues. From germline, CDR1 is GTSNPN and CDR2 SVGIG (reference sequence).

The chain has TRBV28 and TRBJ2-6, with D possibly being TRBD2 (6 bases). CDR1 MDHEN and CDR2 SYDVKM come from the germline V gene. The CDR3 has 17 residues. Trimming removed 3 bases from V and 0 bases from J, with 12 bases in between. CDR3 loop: CASSFAGLDSGANVLTF. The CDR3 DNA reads TGTGCCAGCAGTTTTGCGGGGCTAGACTCTGGGGCCAACGTCCTGACTTTC.

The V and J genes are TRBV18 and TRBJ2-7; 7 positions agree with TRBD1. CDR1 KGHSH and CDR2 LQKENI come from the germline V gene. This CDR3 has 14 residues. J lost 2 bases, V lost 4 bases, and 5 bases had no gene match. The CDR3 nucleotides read TGTGCCAGCTCACTACAGGGGCCCCCCTACGAGCAGTACTTC. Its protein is CASSLQGPPYEQYF.

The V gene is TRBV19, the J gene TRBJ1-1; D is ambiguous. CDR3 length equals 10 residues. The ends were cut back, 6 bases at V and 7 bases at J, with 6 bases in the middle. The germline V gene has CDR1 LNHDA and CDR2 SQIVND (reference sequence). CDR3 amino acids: CASSANEAFF. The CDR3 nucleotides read TGTGCCAGTAGCGCGAATGAAGCTTTCTTT.

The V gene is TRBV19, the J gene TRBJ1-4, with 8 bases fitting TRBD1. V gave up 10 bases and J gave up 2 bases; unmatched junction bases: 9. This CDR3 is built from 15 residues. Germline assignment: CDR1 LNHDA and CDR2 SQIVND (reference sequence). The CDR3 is CATRGRGRTNEKLFF. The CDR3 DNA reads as TGTGCCACCCGGGGCAGGGGGCGCACTAATGAAAAACTGTTTTTT.

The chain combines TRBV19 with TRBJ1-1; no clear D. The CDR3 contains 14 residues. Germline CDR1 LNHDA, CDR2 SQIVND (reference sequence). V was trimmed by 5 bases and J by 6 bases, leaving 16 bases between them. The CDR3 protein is CASSLGSGSSEAFF. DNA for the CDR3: TGTGCCAGTAGTCTTGGCTCGGGATCCTCTGAAGCTTTCTTT.

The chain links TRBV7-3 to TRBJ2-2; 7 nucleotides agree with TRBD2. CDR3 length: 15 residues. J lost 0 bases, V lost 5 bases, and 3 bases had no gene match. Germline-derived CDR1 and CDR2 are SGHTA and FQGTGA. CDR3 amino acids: CASSPGGSNTGELFF. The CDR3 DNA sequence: TGTGCCAGCAGCCCCGGGGGGTCGAACACCGGGGAGCTGTTTTTT.

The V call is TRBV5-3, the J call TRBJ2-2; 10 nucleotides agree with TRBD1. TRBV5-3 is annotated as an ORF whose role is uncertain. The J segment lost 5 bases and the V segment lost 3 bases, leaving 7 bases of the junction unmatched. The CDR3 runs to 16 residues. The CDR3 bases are TGTGCCAGAAGCTCAACCCGGACAGGGGGAACCGGGGAGCTGTTTTTT. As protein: CARSSTRTGGTGELFF.

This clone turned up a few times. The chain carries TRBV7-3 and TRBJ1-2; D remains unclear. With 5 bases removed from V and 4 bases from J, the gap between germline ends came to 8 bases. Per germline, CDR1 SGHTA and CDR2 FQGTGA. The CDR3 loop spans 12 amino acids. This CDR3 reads CASSLAGYGYTF. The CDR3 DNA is TGTGCCAGCAGCCTGGCGGGCTATGGCTACACCTTC.

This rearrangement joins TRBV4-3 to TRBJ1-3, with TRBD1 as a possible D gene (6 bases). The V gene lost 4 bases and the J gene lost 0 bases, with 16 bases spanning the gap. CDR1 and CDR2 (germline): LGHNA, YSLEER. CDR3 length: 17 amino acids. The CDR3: CASSPSWTAYSGNTIYF. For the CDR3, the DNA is TGCGCCAGCAGCCCTAGTTGGACAGCATACTCTGGAAACACCATATATTTT.

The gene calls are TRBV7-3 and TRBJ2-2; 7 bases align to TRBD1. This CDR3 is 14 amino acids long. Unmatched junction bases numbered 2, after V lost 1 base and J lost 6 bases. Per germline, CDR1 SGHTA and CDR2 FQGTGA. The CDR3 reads CASSLSQGAGELFF. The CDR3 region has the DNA TGTGCCAGCAGCTTAAGCCAGGGGGCCGGGGAGCTGTTTTTT.

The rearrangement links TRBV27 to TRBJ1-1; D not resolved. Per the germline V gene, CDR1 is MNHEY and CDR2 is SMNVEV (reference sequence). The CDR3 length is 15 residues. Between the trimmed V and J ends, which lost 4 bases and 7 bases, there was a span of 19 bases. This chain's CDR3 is CASSSPPTRAREAFF. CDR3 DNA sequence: TGTGCCAGCAGTTCCCCGCCTACGAGGGCACGTGAAGCTTTCTTT.

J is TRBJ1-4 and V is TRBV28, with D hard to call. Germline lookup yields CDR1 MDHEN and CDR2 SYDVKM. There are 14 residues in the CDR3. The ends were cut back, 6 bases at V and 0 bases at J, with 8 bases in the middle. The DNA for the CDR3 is TGTGCCAGCAGGGACTCTTCAACTAATGAAAAACTGTTTTTT. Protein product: CASRDSSTNEKLFF.

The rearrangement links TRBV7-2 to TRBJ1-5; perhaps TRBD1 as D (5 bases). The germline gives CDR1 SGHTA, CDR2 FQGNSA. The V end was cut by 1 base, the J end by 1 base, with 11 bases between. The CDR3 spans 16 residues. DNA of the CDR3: TGTGCCAGCAGCTTAGATACGGGGGGGAGCAATCAGCCCCAGCATTTT. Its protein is CASSLDTGGSNQPQHF.

CDR3 protein: CASSLEGGGRTDTQYF. Here the CDR3 DNA reads TGTGCCAGCAGCTTAGAAGGGGGGGGTCGCACAGATACGCAGTATTTT. The chain recombines TRBV7-8 with TRBJ2-3; TRBD2 is a possible D gene (7 bases). Between the trimmed V and J ends, which lost 1 base and 1 base, there was a span of 12 bases. Germline V gives CDR1 SGHVS, CDR2 FQNEAQ. The CDR3 sequence is 16 residues long.

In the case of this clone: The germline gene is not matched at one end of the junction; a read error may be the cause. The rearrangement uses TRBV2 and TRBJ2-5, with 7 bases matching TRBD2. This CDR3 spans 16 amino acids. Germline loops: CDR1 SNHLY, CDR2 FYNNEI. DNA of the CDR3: TGTGCCAGCAGTGGTCTAGGGAGGGGAGACCACGAGACCCAGTACTTC. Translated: CASSGLGRGDHETQYF.

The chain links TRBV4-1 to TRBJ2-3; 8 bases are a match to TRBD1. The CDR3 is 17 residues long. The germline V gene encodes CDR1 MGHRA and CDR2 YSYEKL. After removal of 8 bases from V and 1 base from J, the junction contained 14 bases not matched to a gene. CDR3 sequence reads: CASSLDETGQGTDTQYF. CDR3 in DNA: TGCGCCAGCTCCCTGGACGAAACGGGACAGGGCACAGATACGCAGTATTTT.

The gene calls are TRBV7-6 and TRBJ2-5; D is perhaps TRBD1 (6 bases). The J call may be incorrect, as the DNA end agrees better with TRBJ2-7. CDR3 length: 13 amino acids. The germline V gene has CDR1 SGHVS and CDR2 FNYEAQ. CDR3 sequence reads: CASSYRDNYEQYF. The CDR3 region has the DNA TGTGCCAGCAGCTACCGGGACAACTACGAGCAGTACTTC.

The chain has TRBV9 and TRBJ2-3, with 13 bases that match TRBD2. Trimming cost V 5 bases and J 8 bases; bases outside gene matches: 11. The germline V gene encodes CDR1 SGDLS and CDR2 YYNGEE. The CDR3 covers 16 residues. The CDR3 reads CASSVTSGGTSGTQYF. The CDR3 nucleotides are TGTGCCAGCAGTGTGACTAGCGGGGGGACTAGTGGTACGCAGTATTTT.